This T cell receptor beta chain was captured by sequencing in a study of cytomegalovirus exposure and HLA in healthy donors listed by TCRdb under 2017. Turning to the overall study: In an earlier analysis of about 560 of the donors, 276 Gb of sequence data and approximately 120 million unique TCR beta sequences from 180 million or so T cells were reported. Because of strong linkage in the cohort, a few DR-DQ haplotypes were treated as single units for association and clustering. To predict cytomegalovirus infection status, the study brought together high-throughput TCR immunosequencing, statistical association of individual TCRs with disease status, and machine learning. To study patterns of TCR occurrence, a later analysis re-analyzed previously published TCR beta repertoires from more than 550 donors and added high-resolution HLA genotyping. The study aimed to test whether signatures of past pathogen exposure could be identified by cataloging public T cell receptors. Alongside the repertoire data, information on donor age, sex, ethnicity and CMV serostatus was compiled. HLA typing included class I and class II loci at four-digit resolution. A later genetic analysis took genome-wide SNP genotypes for 398 of the 666 donors and used that subset as a discovery cohort. All discovery cohort repertoires had been generated on a single sequencing platform. An early release covering roughly 640 HLA-typed donors comprised about 320 gigabases of sequencing data and 85 million or so unique TCR sequences. In addition to the first cohort of around 670 subjects, a separate validation cohort of 120 different subjects was used. On average, roughly 250,000 unique TCR beta nucleotide sequences were sequenced per donor among fewer than 500 genotyped donors of the cohort, with 15% to 20% of those sequences being non-productive. To decide whether each TCR beta V gene segment behaved as functional or pseudogenic, an earlier analysis of 587 of the donors relied on high-throughput TCR beta sequencing. Rather than using new phenotypic data, the later analysis identified candidate immune exposures from TCR beta sequences and from how often those sequences occurred across donors. Typing coverage varied by locus: about 620-640 donors for A, B, C, DRB1 and DQB1; around 560 for DQA1; more than 600 for DPA1; fewer than 480 for DPB1. The genetic ancestry cluster associated with self-reported Caucasian donors included over 65% of the approximately 430 genotyped donors. Using immunosequencing, the study profiled T cell repertoires from 500 to 800 subjects and related those repertoires to cytomegalovirus serostatus. The research as a whole found: HLA typing was unavailable for some donors at each locus, so association tests used only the typed subset. The authors suggested that the approach could potentially be extended to other disease states and immunological phenotypes. This cohort had only TCR beta chains sequenced, and the lack of alpha or paired-chain data limited which features could be detected. For the cohort, immune exposure information was limited to CMV serostatus. Correlated functional status among segregating V segments might reflect linkage disequilibrium, but an unknown experimental factor could not be ruled out. In a later analysis, TCR association rates were found to vary across HLA loci, with the most associated TCRs seen for DRB1 alleles and the fewest for HLA-C alleles. Because counts were too low, 15 to 20 rarely observed V segments, including chromosome 9 orphons, were excluded from the earlier analysis of 587 of the donors. In an earlier analysis of more than 450 of the donors, most TCR beta V segments were observed in productive rearrangements about 87% or about 30% of the time, broadly matching IMGT annotations. A later analysis reported that several top co-occurrence clusters appeared linked to parvovirus B19, influenza, CMV and Epstein-Barr virus. A later genetic analysis reported fewer N-insertions in productive TCRs among donors in an Asian-associated ancestry cluster than the approximately 670-donor mean. In a later analysis, around 17,000 TCR beta sequences were associated with specific HLA alleles at a false discovery rate of 0.05. An association between a missense DCLRE1C variant and V-gene and J-gene trimming of TCR beta chains was found in a later genetic analysis and replicated in an independent cohort. A further reported finding was that TCR beta sequences accurately predicted the HLA-A and HLA-B alleles for most subjects in the first cohort. A later analysis found that HLA-associated TCR beta chains were more clonally expanded and had lower generation probabilities than equally common non-associated chains. Most CMV-associated TCR beta chains appeared to be HLA-restricted in a later analysis, and the HLA associations seemed to be driven largely by CMV exposure. Roughly uniform sequencing depth across donors was assumed in presence/absence analyses, although this assumption may not hold. In vitro tests confirmed that three of the cytomegalovirus-associated TCR beta chains recognize cytomegalovirus antigens. When HLA alleles, especially DR and DQ, strongly co-occurred, attributing TCR associations to individual alleles was difficult. A total of about 180 TCR beta chains were listed by the study as associated with cytomegalovirus. A cluster of highly shared sequence variants was judged likely to be a technical artifact of the sequencing pipeline. Across donors, most TCR sequences were observed very rarely, whereas some public TCRs were present in many individuals. In both the original and validation cohorts, the classifier was reported to diagnose cytomegalovirus status with high specificity and sensitivity. Some IMGT-functional V segments, including TRBV6-2 and TRBV6-3, could not be distinguished by the 87-base-pair reads and were therefore excluded.

V was cut back by 0 bases and J by 2 bases, leaving a gap of 11 bases between them. Measured from the cysteine to the phenylalanine, the CDR3 is 15 residues long. Of the read, only the CDR3 DNA is kept; its 45 bases are in frame from base 1. Via the germline V gene (reference sequence), CDR1 is LNHNV and CDR2 YYDKDF. The cohort consisted of hundreds of healthy bone marrow donors. All cohort members were sampled while nominally healthy, although unrecorded immune exposures were likely present. The donor was CMV seropositive and belonged to the group of more than 250 seropositive cohort members. A peripheral blood sample was collected from each donor, and TCR beta sequencing was performed on peripheral blood mononuclear cells. Genomic DNA extraction from the blood cell samples was performed with the Qiagen DNeasy Blood Extraction Kit. Library generation was performed with the immunoSEQ multiplex PCR assay. A mixture of 60 forward primers for TCR Vbeta segments and 13 reverse primers for TCR Jbeta segments was used in the multiplex PCR. The CDR3 region of rearranged TCR beta genes was amplified from genomic DNA with a multiplex PCR assay. The Illumina HiSeq System was used to sequence the amplified TCR beta libraries as 87-base-pair reads. Turning to the authors' computational methods: In a later analysis, some 80 million unique TCR beta chains were counted across the approximately 670 repertoires, and around 11 million of these chains were shared by at least two donors. Raw reads were error-corrected and collapsed into unique sequences by a nearest-neighbor algorithm in which closely related sequences were merged to remove PCR and sequencing errors. Alignment of CDR3 sequences to IMGT reference sequences was used to assign V, D and J gene segments. Each retained sequence needed at least a six-nucleotide match to both a V gene segment and a J gene segment. A rearrangement counted as productive if the CDR3 had no stop codons and remained in frame with V and J, and every other rearrangement counted as non-productive. CDR3 was defined by IMGT convention, running from the second conserved V-encoded cysteine to the conserved J-encoded phenylalanine. The earlier analysis of fewer than 700 of the donors excluded sequences that lacked an unambiguous match to a single V gene segment. An earlier analysis of fewer than 750 of the donors classified V segments as functional when productive rearrangements were above 56.7% and as segregating when the standard deviation between donors was above 5%. To diagnose cytomegalovirus status from the catalog of TCR beta chain sequences, a statistical classification framework was built. V and J gene assignment, in a later analysis, came from comparing TCR nucleotide sequences with IMGT/GENE-DB human TR gene sequences. In a later analysis, CDR3 sequences and most-parsimonious VDJ recombination scenarios were assigned using the TCRdist pipeline. A later analysis defined each TCR beta chain by its CDR3 amino acid sequence plus V-gene family, and excluded reads lacking a unique V-gene family. In a later analysis, nearly 600 highly shared, low-generation-probability nucleotide sequences were removed to address suspected cross-contamination and a sequencing artifact. For each public chain, a later analysis derived a clonal expansion index from normalized ranks of inferred template counts within each repertoire. In a later analysis, generation probabilities were computed with a VDJ recombination model fitted to out-of-frame rearrangements, and the resulting probabilities were checked against IGoR. In a later analysis, TCR-TCR, TCR-HLA and TCR-CMV co-occurrence was scored with hypergeometric tests, and a repertoire-size bias correction was applied to TCR pairs. In a later analysis, false discovery rates were estimated by permuting HLA or CMV assignments 20 times. In a later analysis, co-occurring TCRs were grouped using DBSCAN, with TCRdist sequence similarity added in when clustering inside HLA-allele-positive subsets. Repertoires with fewer than 30,000 or more than 120,000 public chains were left out of co-occurrence clustering, as were about 5 repertoires with anomalous nucleotide sharing. TCRdb stores this immuneACCESS table with in-frame sequences only. Part of the clones is absent; in the studies checked, under half of the shortfall reflects unresolved V genes, and no reason is known for the rest. The V and J calls and clone size come from that table; D and trimming were worked out from the DNA. Here the sample has around 61,000 clones; 60% to 80% occur a single time. Of the sample, roughly 17% falls within the top ten clones.

With regard to this clone: The target of this receptor is not known. Qualities for individual bases were not recorded, and no much larger clone is one base off.

The chain is assembled from TRBV15 and TRBJ2-7; the D gene is possibly TRBD2, with 5 bases matching. The receptor comes from a man in his forties or fifties in good health and CMV-seropositive. The sequenced material came from PBMCs. Here is the DNA: TGTGCCACCAGCAGAGACAAGGGAGCGACCTACGAGCAGTACTTC. Translated, this gives CATSRDKGATYEQYF.